This T cell receptor beta chain was sequenced in a study of OX40 agonist ivuxolimab in advanced cancers. Measured with immunoSEQ multiplex PCR; TCRdb has only the in-frame clones, and not every one. There are 25,000 or so clones in the sample; approximately 89% occur only once, and approximately 9.6% lies in the top ten. CDR3 length equals 13 residues. Looked up from germline, CDR1 is SGHAT and CDR2 is FQDESV (reference sequence). V lost 3 bases, J lost 6 bases, and 11 bases lay in between. The sample in question was CD4+ or CD8+ T cells sorted from blood, obtained in a trial of the OX40 agonist ivuxolimab. The sequence was obtained from an adult with an advanced solid tumor such as melanoma, head and neck, liver or kidney cancer. The rearrangement joins TRBV11-1 to TRBJ1-1, with D tentatively TRBD1 (5 bases). CDR3 sequence reads: CASSFGGSAEAFF. CDR3 sequence (DNA): TGTGCCAGCAGCTTCGGGGGGTCCGCTGAAGCTTTCTTT.